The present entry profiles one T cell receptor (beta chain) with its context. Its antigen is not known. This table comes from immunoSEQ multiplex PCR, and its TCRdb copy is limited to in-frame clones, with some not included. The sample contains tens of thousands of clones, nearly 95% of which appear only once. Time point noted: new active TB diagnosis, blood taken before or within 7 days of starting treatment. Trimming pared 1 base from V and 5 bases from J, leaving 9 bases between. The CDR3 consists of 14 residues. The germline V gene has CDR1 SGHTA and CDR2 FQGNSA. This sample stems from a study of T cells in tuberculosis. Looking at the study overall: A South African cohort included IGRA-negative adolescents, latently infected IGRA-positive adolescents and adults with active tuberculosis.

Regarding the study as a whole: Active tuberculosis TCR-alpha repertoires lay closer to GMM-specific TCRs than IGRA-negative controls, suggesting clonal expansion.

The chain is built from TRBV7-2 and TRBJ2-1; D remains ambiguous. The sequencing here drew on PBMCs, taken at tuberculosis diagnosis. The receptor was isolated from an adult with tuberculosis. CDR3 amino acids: CASSLGDFHNEQFF. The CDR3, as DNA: TGTGCCAGCAGCTTAGGAGACTTCCACAATGAGCAGTTCTTC.